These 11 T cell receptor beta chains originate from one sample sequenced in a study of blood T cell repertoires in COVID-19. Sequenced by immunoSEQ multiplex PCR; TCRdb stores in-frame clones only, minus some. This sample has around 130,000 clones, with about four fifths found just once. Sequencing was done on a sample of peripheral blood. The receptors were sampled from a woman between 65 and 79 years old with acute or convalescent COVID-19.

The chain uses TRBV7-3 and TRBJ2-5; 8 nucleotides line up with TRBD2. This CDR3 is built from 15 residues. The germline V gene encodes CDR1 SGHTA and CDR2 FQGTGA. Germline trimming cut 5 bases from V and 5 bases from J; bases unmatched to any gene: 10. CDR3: CASSPLGGGRETQYF. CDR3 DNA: TGTGCCAGCAGCCCCCTCGGGGGGGGCCGGGAGACCCAGTACTTC.

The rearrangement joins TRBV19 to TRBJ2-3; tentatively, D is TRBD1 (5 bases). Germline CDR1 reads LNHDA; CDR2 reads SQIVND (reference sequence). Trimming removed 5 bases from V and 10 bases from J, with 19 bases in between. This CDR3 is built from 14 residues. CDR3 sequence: CASSQDRVFGAQYF. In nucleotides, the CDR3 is TGTGCCAGTAGTCAAGACAGAGTCTTTGGTGCGCAGTATTTT.

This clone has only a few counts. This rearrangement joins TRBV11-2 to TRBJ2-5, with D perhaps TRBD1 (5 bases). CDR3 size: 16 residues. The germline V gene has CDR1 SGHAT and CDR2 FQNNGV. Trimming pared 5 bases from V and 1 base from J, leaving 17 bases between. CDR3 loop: CASSPGAGYGQETQYF. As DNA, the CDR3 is TGTGCCAGCAGCCCTGGAGCAGGGTATGGCCAAGAGACCCAGTACTTC.

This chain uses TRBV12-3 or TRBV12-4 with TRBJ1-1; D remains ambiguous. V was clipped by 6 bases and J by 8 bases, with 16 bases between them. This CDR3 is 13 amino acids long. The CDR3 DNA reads TGTGCCAGCAGCCCGTGGCTGGCGGCCGAAGCTTTCTTT. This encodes CASSPWLAAEAFF.

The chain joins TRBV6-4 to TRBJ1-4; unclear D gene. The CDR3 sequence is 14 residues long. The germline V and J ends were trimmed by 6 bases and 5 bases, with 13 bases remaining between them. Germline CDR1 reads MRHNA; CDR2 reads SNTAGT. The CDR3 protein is CASRKEPWNEKLFF. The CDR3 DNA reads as TGTGCCAGCAGGAAGGAGCCTTGGAATGAAAAACTGTTTTTT.

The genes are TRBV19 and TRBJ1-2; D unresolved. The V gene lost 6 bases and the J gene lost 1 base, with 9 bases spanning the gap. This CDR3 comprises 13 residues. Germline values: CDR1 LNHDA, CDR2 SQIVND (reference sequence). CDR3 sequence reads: CASSPEGNYGYTF. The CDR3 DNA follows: TGTGCCAGTAGCCCCGAGGGTAACTATGGCTACACCTTC.

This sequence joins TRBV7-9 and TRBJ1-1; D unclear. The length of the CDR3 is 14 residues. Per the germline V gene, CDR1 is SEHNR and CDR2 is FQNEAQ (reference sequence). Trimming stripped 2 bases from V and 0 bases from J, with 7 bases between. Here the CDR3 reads CASSLFSMNTEAFF. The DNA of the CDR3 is TGTGCCAGCAGCTTATTCAGTATGAACACTGAAGCTTTCTTT.

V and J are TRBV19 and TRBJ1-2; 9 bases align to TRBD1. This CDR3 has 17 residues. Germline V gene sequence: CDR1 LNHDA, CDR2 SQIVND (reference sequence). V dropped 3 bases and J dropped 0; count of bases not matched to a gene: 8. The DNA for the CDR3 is TGTGCCAGTAGTATTAACAGGGGGCTTGAGCCTAACTATGGCTACACCTTC. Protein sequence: CASSINRGLEPNYGYTF.

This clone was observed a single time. Here the CDR3 DNA reads TGTGCCAGCAGTGACCGACAGGGAGTGAACAATGAGCAGTTCTTC. Protein: CASSDRQGVNNEQFF. V is TRBV6-1 and J is TRBJ2-1; the match to TRBD1 covers 7 bases. CDR3 length: 15 residues. V lost 3 bases and J lost 5; bases outside the gene matches: 7. CDR1 MNHNS and CDR2 SASEGT come from the germline V gene.

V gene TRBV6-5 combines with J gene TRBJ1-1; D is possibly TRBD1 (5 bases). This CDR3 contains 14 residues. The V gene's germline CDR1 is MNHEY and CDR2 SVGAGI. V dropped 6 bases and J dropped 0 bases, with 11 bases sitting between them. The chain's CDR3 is CASRLTVVNTEAFF. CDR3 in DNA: TGTGCCAGCAGATTGACAGTCGTGAACACTGAAGCTTTCTTT.

The CDR3 DNA follows: TGTGCCAGCAGCGTGGGACTAGCAGACTACGAGCAGTACTTC. Translating it yields CASSVGLADYEQYF. The chain has TRBV9 and TRBJ2-7; TRBD2 matches at 9 bases. Germline trimming cut 2 bases from V and 3 bases from J; bases unmatched to any gene: 3. The germline CDR1 and CDR2 sequences are SGDLS and YYNGEE. The CDR3 length is 14 residues.